Below are 17 T cell receptor beta chains sequenced from a single sample in a study of T cell changes during pregnancy in multiple sclerosis. Profiled with immunoSEQ multiplex PCR; TCRdb holds only in-frame clones, not every one. The sample has approximately 21,000 clones, 88% seen once; the top ten hold 7%. Sequencing used CD8+ T cells from peripheral blood mononuclear cells, obtained in the third trimester of pregnancy. These receptors came from a female donor in good health, enrolled as a control in a pregnancy study.

J is TRBJ2-1 and V is TRBV7-9, with 11 bases matching TRBD2. With 3 bases clipped from V and 10 bases from J, the junction kept 14 bases outside the gene matches. The germline V gene encodes CDR1 SEHNR and CDR2 FQNEAQ (reference sequence). The CDR3 consists of 17 residues. CDR3 bases: TGTGCCAGCAGCTTGATTAGTGGGTCTAGCGGGGGGAGAGAGCAGTTCTTC. Amino acids: CASSLISGSSGGREQFF.

This chain joins TRBV7-3 and TRBJ2-3, with 10 bases fitting TRBD2. This CDR3 has 18 residues. Trimming cost V 5 bases and J 5 bases; bases outside gene matches: 16. Germline assignment: CDR1 SGHTA and CDR2 FQGTGA. This CDR3 is CASSATPGLAMYGDTQYF. The CDR3 DNA reads TGTGCCAGCAGCGCTACCCCGGGACTAGCGATGTATGGAGATACGCAGTATTTT.

V gene TRBV19 combines with J gene TRBJ2-1; possible D gene TRBD2, 7 bases. CDR1 and CDR2 from the germline V gene are LNHDA and SQIVND (reference sequence). Deletions cut 6 bases from V and 3 bases from J, with 12 bases between. The CDR3 sequence is 14 residues long. CDR3 in amino acids: CASSWGGLYNEQFF. CDR3 sequence (DNA): TGTGCCAGTAGCTGGGGGGGCCTCTACAATGAGCAGTTCTTC.

The V call is TRBV5-8, the J call TRBJ1-1; 7 bases align to TRBD1. CDR3 length: 16 amino acids. Germline CDR1 reads SGHTS; CDR2 reads YDEGEE. V shed 4 bases, J shed 0 bases, and the junction held 9 bases outside the gene matches. CDR3 region: CASSHRDRDLNTEAFF. As DNA, the CDR3 is TGTGCCAGCAGCCACAGGGACAGAGATTTGAACACTGAAGCTTTCTTT.

The chain's CDR3 is CASSIEGQNTEAFF. Written as DNA, the CDR3 is TGTGCCAGTAGTATAGAGGGACAGAACACTGAAGCTTTCTTT. The chain is built from TRBV19 and TRBJ1-1; weak D call: TRBD1 (6 bases). Deletions cut 0 bases from V and 1 base from J, with 6 bases between. Germline V gene sequence: CDR1 LNHDA, CDR2 SQIVND (reference sequence). The CDR3 covers 14 residues.

This chain joins TRBV28 and TRBJ2-7; 7 bases align to TRBD2. Per the germline V gene, CDR1 is MDHEN and CDR2 is SYDVKM. Trimming took 2 bases from V and 3 from J; bases not matched to a gene: 7. The CDR3 has 15 residues. CDR3 DNA: TGTGCCAGCAGTTTAACTAGCGAACCTTACTACGAGCAGTACTTC. Protein sequence: CASSLTSEPYYEQYF.

This clone showed up many times. The rearrangement joins TRBV19 to TRBJ1-1; D unclear. This CDR3 region has 15 residues. V dropped 5 bases and J dropped 3 bases, with 16 bases sitting between them. Germline V gene data show CDR1 as LNHDA and CDR2 as SQIVND (reference sequence). CDR3 region: CASSLAPDGDTEAFF. In DNA, the CDR3 is TGTGCCAGTAGTCTAGCTCCGGACGGGGACACTGAAGCTTTCTTT.

This chain links TRBV6-5 with TRBJ2-1; D is possibly TRBD1 (5 bases). Deletions cut 8 bases from V and 6 bases from J, with 8 bases between. The V gene's germline CDR1 is MNHEY and CDR2 SVGAGI. The length of the CDR3 is 11 residues. DNA for the CDR3: TGTGCCAGCCTTCAGGGCAATGAGCAGTTCTTC. Its translation: CASLQGNEQFF.

The chain carries TRBV27 and TRBJ1-5, with TRBD1 as a possible D gene (5 bases). Between the trimmed V and J ends, which lost 2 bases and 0 bases, there was a span of 20 bases. Germline V gene sequence: CDR1 MNHEY, CDR2 SMNVEV (reference sequence). The CDR3 runs to 19 residues. CDR3 coding DNA: TGTGCCAGCAGTTTACCTTTGATTTGGGGCCATTATAGCAATCAGCCCCAGCATTTT. It encodes CASSLPLIWGHYSNQPQHF.

This chain joins TRBV6-1 and TRBJ2-3; 8 bases agree with TRBD2. In germline, CDR1 is MNHNS, CDR2 SASEGT. The CDR3 has 17 residues. The junction had 8 bases not matched to a gene; V was cut back by 0 bases and J by 3 bases. The CDR3 sequence: CASSEAVAGGGTDTQYF. The CDR3 nucleotides read TGTGCCAGCAGTGAAGCAGTCGCGGGGGGCGGTACAGATACGCAGTATTTT.

The J gene is TRBJ1-1, the V gene TRBV30; no clear D gene. In germline, CDR1 is GTSNPN, CDR2 SVGIG (reference sequence). CDR3 size: 11 residues. Trimming stripped 0 bases from V and 6 bases from J, with 5 bases between. The CDR3 bases are TGTGCCTGGAGTGTACTGGCTGAAGCTTTCTTT. This sequence encodes CAWSVLAEAFF.

The chain links TRBV14 to TRBJ2-7, with 11 bases matching TRBD1. The CDR3 consists of 15 residues. Germline trimming cut 4 bases from V and 3 bases from J; bases unmatched to any gene: 5. Germline lookup yields CDR1 SGHDN and CDR2 FVKESK. The CDR3 reads CASSPLDRGLYEQYF. The DNA for the CDR3 is TGTGCCAGCAGCCCCCTGGACAGGGGGCTCTACGAGCAGTACTTC.

J is TRBJ1-2 and V is TRBV6-6; tentatively, D is TRBD1 (5 bases). Between the trimmed V and J ends, which lost 0 bases and 6 bases, there was a span of 11 bases. The germline gives CDR1 MNHNY, CDR2 SVGAGI (reference sequence). This CDR3 region has 14 residues. This CDR3 reads CASSYSYPGHGYTF. The CDR3 region has the DNA TGTGCCAGCAGTTACTCCTATCCAGGGCATGGCTACACCTTC.

This chain joins TRBV11-1 and TRBJ2-1, with D maybe TRBD2 (5 bases). This CDR3 region has 11 residues. From germline, CDR1 is SGHAT and CDR2 FQDESV (reference sequence). V was pared by 8 bases and J by 7 bases, with 9 bases between. The CDR3 DNA follows: TGTGCCAGCGGACTGGGTAATGAGCAGTTCTTC. Translated: CASGLGNEQFF. The variable domain in full, with the rest retrieved from reference TRBV11-1 and TRBJ2-1, is EAEVAQSPRYKITEKSQAVAFWCDPISGHATLYWYRQILGQGPELLVQFQDESVVDDSQLPKDRFSAERLKGVDSTLKIQPAELGDSAMYLCASGLGNEQFFGPGTRLTVL.

This chain connects TRBV7-6 to TRBJ2-1, with TRBD2 as a possible D gene (5 bases). The V end was cut by 3 bases, the J end by 6 bases, with 15 bases between. The length of the CDR3 is 15 residues. CDR1 and CDR2 (germline): SGHVS, FNYEAQ. The CDR3 sequence: CASSFLAGDANEQFF. The CDR3 DNA is TGTGCCAGCAGCTTTCTAGCCGGGGATGCCAATGAGCAGTTCTTC.

V and J are TRBV7-3 and TRBJ2-1, with 11 bases lining up with TRBD2. The CDR3 runs to 16 residues. Germline V lookup: CDR1 SGHTA, CDR2 FQGTGA. V gave up 5 bases and J gave up 4 bases; unmatched junction bases: 7. The CDR3, as DNA: TGTGCCAGCAGCCCGATAGCGGGAGGGCCGTACAATGAGCAGTTCTTC. This codes for CASSPIAGGPYNEQFF.

By share, this clone counts as medium-sized. The genes are TRBV4-3 and TRBJ2-1, with D possibly matching TRBD2 (5 bases). Germline CDR1 is LGHNA and CDR2 is YSLEER. This CDR3 contains 15 residues. V lost 0 bases, J lost 7 bases, and 13 bases lay in between. Here the CDR3 DNA reads TGCGCCAGCAGCCAAGAATTCGCTAGCCCGAATGAGCAGTTCTTC. Translated, it gives CASSQEFASPNEQFF.